The sequence of this TCR beta chain was determined in a study of regulatory T cells in long-lasting Graves disease (dated by TCRdb to the early 2020s). A note on the overall study: Persistent Graves' disease meant more than 5 years of antithyroid drug treatment with TSH receptor autoantibodies that stayed positive. Persistent Graves' disease patients were compared with newly diagnosed Graves' disease patients by peripheral blood TCR sequencing and RNA sequencing. The study took place in China and was registered as a clinical trial. A total of 33 samples were covered by TCR sequencing, comprising some 13 persistent and 20 or so newly diagnosed Graves' disease patients. On average, persistent Graves' disease patients in the clinical cohort had been on antithyroid drugs for approximately ten years. Results and caveats for the whole study, not just this receptor: Patients with persistent disease shared more public clonotypes (about 2,700) than newly diagnosed patients did (approximately 990). Only the TCR beta chain was sequenced and analyzed. The authors noted that the small sample size was a limitation that may lower accuracy. Compared with newly diagnosed patients, persistent Graves' disease patients had lower TCR Shannon entropy and fewer highly expanded clones, which suggests clonal expansion. Only peripheral blood was studied, because thyroid tissue, the primary lesion, was inaccessible.

The time point label, as the study defines it: persistent/refractory GD, antithyroid drugs over 5 years with positive TRAb. For both TCR sequencing and RNA sequencing, RNA was extracted from PBMCs using TRIzol. The diagnosis of Graves' disease followed American Thyroid Association guidelines. The patients came from an endocrinology department in Xi'an, China. From each patient, about 8.9 milliliters of peripheral blood was collected into an EDTA anticoagulant tube. Ficoll Paque Plus density gradient separation was used to isolate PBMCs, and no additional T cell sorting was done. An Agilent 2100 Bioanalyzer and agarose gel were used to check RNA quality, and a NanoDrop 2000 was used to measure RNA concentration. Concerning this clonotype itself: Its target antigen remains unknown. Base qualities are not at hand, and no much larger clone is one base apart.

Preparation of the library involved multiplex PCR. The listed sequencing device is Illumina HiSeq 4000. CDR3 regions were amplified by Arm-PCR with iRepertoire HTBI primers to construct TCR beta libraries. Gel purification was performed on PCR products prior to sequencing. Per the source publication's procedure: A total of around 66 TRBV and 14 TRBJ segments were identified across samples and were used for gene usage analysis of CDR3 amino acid clonotypes. COPE and FqMerger were used to merge the filtered high-quality paired reads into contigs. BLAST was used to align contigs to the IMGT TRBV, TRBD and TRBJ reference genes, and CDR3 was defined following IMGT. Highly expanded clones were defined as clonotypes with a frequency above 0.1%. Shannon entropy served as the measure of repertoire diversity, while the Gini coefficient captured V-J evenness. Public clonotypes were defined as clonotypes shared by more than one individual. TCRdb trimmed the raw reads at Q25, called clones with MiXCR and kept productive beta chains. Every distinct CDR3 protein forms one entry, paired with its most common genes and DNA. These V and J calls rely on TCRdb rather than the paper's analysis. The sample has about 300,000 distinct CDR3 sequences on record, around 21% of them singletons. The top ten hold just over 55% of the sample.

The TCR was taken from a female donor with Graves disease. Here the sequenced sample was peripheral blood mononuclear cells (PBMCs), taken when the disease was refractory, from a patient treated with antithyroid drugs.

The CDR3 here reads CASSYSSGARVWTGELFF. The DNA sequence is as follows: TGTGCCAGCAGTTACTCGAGCGGGGCGCGTGTATGGACCGGGGAGCTGTTTTTT. The chain was built from TRBV6-7 and TRBJ2-2, with 7 junctional bases fitting TRBD2. TRBV6-7 is annotated as an ORF whose role is uncertain. The CDR3, cysteine through phenylalanine, is 18 amino acids long. The entry retains the CDR3 DNA only, 54 bases that are in frame from base 1. For this chain, trimming is 0 bases at the V end and 5 bases at the J end, and the number of junction bases without a gene match is 12.